This T cell receptor (beta chain) derives from a study of identical twins. This clonotype was counted ten times or more. Its cognate antigen is unknown. Healthy Caucasians were all of the donors. Template switching supplied a universal primer site; unique molecular identifiers were carried on the cDNA. TCRdb redid the calling of the 5' RACE reads with MiXCR, one entry per CDR3 protein. Among roughly 150,000 distinct CDR3 sequences listed, around 3.4% were seen once. The ends were cut back, 0 bases at V and 8 bases at J, with 7 bases in the middle. Germline V gives CDR1 LNHNV, CDR2 YYDKDF (reference sequence). The CDR3 is made up of 12 amino acids. Study-level points and caveats: Within cord blood, abundant beta clonotypes carried fewer insertions, but memory repertoires showed no such trend.

The sequenced sample consisted of memory T cells sorted from blood. The rearrangement uses TRBV15 and TRBJ1-1; possibly TRBD1 for D (5 bases). This receptor was identified in a man in his late teens or twenties in good health. CDR3 DNA: TGTGCCACCAGCAGAGATCGGGGGGAAGCTTTCTTT. This translates into CATSRDRGEAFF. The whole variable domain, remainder taken from reference TRBV15 and TRBJ1-1, is DAMVIQNPRYQVTQFGKPVTLSCSQTLNHNVMYWYQQKSSQAPKLLFHYYDKDFNNEADTPDNFQSRRPNTSFCFLDIRSPGLGDTAMYLCATSRDRGEAFFGQGTRLTVV.